The 8 T cell receptor beta chains below were found in one sample sequenced in a study of OX40 agonist ivuxolimab in advanced cancers. Repertoires were generated with immunoSEQ multiplex PCR, while TCRdb's copy carries only in-frame clones and drops some. The table lists roughly 60,000 clones, around 86% of them singletons, with approximately 0.92% in the top ten. The source was CD4+ or CD8+ T cells sorted from blood, collected in a trial of the OX40 agonist ivuxolimab. All receptors derive from an adult with an advanced solid tumor such as melanoma, head and neck, liver or kidney cancer.

V usage is TRBV19 and J usage is TRBJ2-1; 14 nucleotides match TRBD2. The CDR3 runs 16 residues. Germline values: CDR1 LNHDA, CDR2 SQIVND (reference sequence). Losses at the gene ends were 5 bases for V and 8 bases for J; bases not matched to a gene: 8. CDR3 sequence: CASSSGTSGRLDEQFF. DNA for the CDR3: TGTGCCAGTAGTTCCGGGACTAGCGGGAGATTGGATGAGCAGTTCTTC.

The chain recombines TRBV5-1 with TRBJ1-2; D perhaps matches TRBD1 (5 bases). Trimming pared 5 bases from V and 1 base from J, leaving 12 bases between. The CDR3 is 14 amino acids. Germline values: CDR1 SGHRS, CDR2 YFSETQ. The CDR3 nucleotides are TGCGCCAGCAGTTATGGGGGTGATAACTATGGCTACACCTTC. As protein: CASSYGGDNYGYTF.

The V gene is TRBV9, the J gene TRBJ1-4; D possibly corresponds to TRBD1 (6 bases). The length of the CDR3 is 16 residues. V lost 4 bases and J lost 0, with 13 bases in between. Per germline, CDR1 SGDLS and CDR2 YYNGEE. The CDR3 sequence is CASSPGDRATNEKLFF. The CDR3, as DNA: TGTGCCAGCAGCCCAGGGGACCGAGCAACTAATGAAAAACTGTTTTTT.

The chain couples TRBV6-5 to TRBJ2-1; possible D gene TRBD1, 6 bases. Deletions cut 6 bases from V and 7 bases from J, with 19 bases between. This CDR3 contains 15 residues. The germline V gene has CDR1 MNHEY and CDR2 SVGAGI. CDR3 residues: CASRHGTSMGNEQFF. CDR3 nucleotide sequence: TGTGCCAGCAGGCACGGGACATCCATGGGGAATGAGCAGTTCTTC.

The gene calls are TRBV7-9 and TRBJ2-1; D tentatively reads TRBD1 or TRBD2 (7 bases each). Germline CDR1 reads SEHNR; CDR2 reads FQNEAQ (reference sequence). The CDR3 contains 13 residues. With 5 bases removed from V and 10 bases from J, the gap between germline ends came to 15 bases. This CDR3 is CASSPGGEREQFF. CDR3 sequence (DNA): TGTGCCAGCAGCCCAGGGGGGGAGAGGGAGCAGTTCTTC.

V gene TRBV9 combines with J gene TRBJ2-3, with D possibly matching TRBD1 (5 bases). Per germline, CDR1 SGDLS and CDR2 YYNGEE. This CDR3 comprises 16 residues. Trimming took off 3 bases at V and 5 bases at J, with 19 bases between the two ends. The CDR3 region is CASSASLKGQGDTQYF. CDR3 sequence (DNA): TGTGCCAGCAGCGCCAGTTTGAAGGGGCAGGGAGATACGCAGTATTTT. The full variable domain, with the rest looked up from reference TRBV9 and TRBJ2-3, is DSGVTQTPKHLITATGQRVTLRCSPRSGDLSVYWYQQSLDQGLQFLIQYYNGEERAKGNILERFSAQQFPDLHSELNLSSLELGDSALYFCASSASLKGQGDTQYFGPGTRLTVL.

The chain employs TRBV9 and TRBJ1-1, with D hard to call. V lost 4 bases, J lost 0 bases, and 10 bases lay in between. The length of the CDR3 is 14 residues. Germline CDR1 reads SGDLS; CDR2 reads YYNGEE. The CDR3 bases are TGTGCCAGCAGCCTAACGGCTATGAACACTGAAGCTTTCTTT. Amino acid sequence: CASSLTAMNTEAFF. The variable domain in full, with the rest retrieved from reference TRBV9 and TRBJ1-1, is DSGVTQTPKHLITATGQRVTLRCSPRSGDLSVYWYQQSLDQGLQFLIQYYNGEERAKGNILERFSAQQFPDLHSELNLSSLELGDSALYFCASSLTAMNTEAFFGQGTRLTVV.

The chain carries TRBV19 and TRBJ2-1; possibly TRBD2 for D (7 bases). CDR3 length: 16 amino acids. Germline lookup yields CDR1 LNHDA and CDR2 SQIVND (reference sequence). Trimming removed 7 bases from V and 0 bases from J, with 16 bases in between. The DNA for the CDR3 is TGTGCCAGTACCCTGGGGGCGGGAGCCTCCTACAATGAGCAGTTCTTC. Its translation: CASTLGAGASYNEQFF.